The 29 T cell receptor beta chains reported below all come from one sample, sequenced in a study of blood T cell repertoires in COVID-19 (TCRdb year 2020). Libraries were built with the immunoSEQ multiplex PCR assay. The immuneACCESS repertoire file appears here via TCRdb, limited to in-frame rearrangements. These files lack a portion of the clones; in checked studies, under half of the deficit traces to unresolved V genes, and the cause of the others is not known. The sample profile shows about 150,000 clones; over 90% of them were found once. The ten largest clones capture 0.53% of the sample. Sequencing input: peripheral blood. The receptors were gathered from a man aged 50-60 years with acute or convalescent COVID-19.

J is TRBJ2-7 and V is TRBV27, with D possibly TRBD2 on 5 matching bases. The CDR3 has 13 amino acids. Germline values: CDR1 MNHEY, CDR2 SMNVEV (reference sequence). The germline V and J ends were trimmed by 5 bases and 3 bases, with 11 bases remaining between them. Here the CDR3 reads CASSPRGGYEQYF. The DNA of the CDR3 is TGTGCCAGCAGTCCTCGGGGTGGCTACGAGCAGTACTTC.

V usage is TRBV12-3 or TRBV12-4 and J usage is TRBJ2-2; tentatively, D is TRBD1 (5 bases). This CDR3 comprises 12 residues. V was trimmed by 4 bases and J by 7 bases, leaving 7 bases between them. The CDR3 sequence: CASSSRGGELFF. The CDR3 DNA is TGTGCCAGCAGTTCTAGGGGCGGGGAGCTGTTTTTT.

This clone has only one observation. The chain couples TRBV10-1 to TRBJ1-1; 7 nucleotides match TRBD1. The CDR3 has 16 residues. V shed 9 bases and J 0 bases; nucleotides not matched to a gene: 13. Germline lookup yields CDR1 WNHNN and CDR2 SYGVQD (reference sequence). DNA for the CDR3: TGCGCCAGTAACAGGCCGCCGGACAGGATGAACACTGAAGCTTTCTTT. This translates into CASNRPPDRMNTEAFF.

The genes are TRBV5-1 and TRBJ2-5; maybe TRBD2 (6 bases). The CDR3 has 15 amino acids. Germline-derived CDR1 and CDR2 are SGHRS and YFSETQ. V lost 4 bases and J 6 bases, leaving 19 bases between the germline ends. CDR3 in amino acids: CASSAGTTELQTQYF. Here the CDR3 DNA reads TGCGCCAGCAGCGCGGGAACCACCGAGTTACAGACCCAGTACTTC.

The V call is TRBV6-5, the J call TRBJ2-5; TRBD2 agrees at 7 bases. The junction had 8 bases not matched to a gene; V was cut back by 2 bases and J by 5 bases. This CDR3 is built from 15 residues. The germline V gene encodes CDR1 MNHEY and CDR2 SVGAGI. The CDR3 loop is CASSYRAGVSETQYF. The CDR3 DNA is TGTGCCAGCAGTTACAGGGCGGGAGTGAGTGAGACCCAGTACTTC.

The chain recombines TRBV27 with TRBJ1-2, with D possibly TRBD1 on 6 matching bases. The germline CDR1 and CDR2 sequences are MNHEY and SMNVEV (reference sequence). This CDR3 comprises 15 residues. Trimming removed 5 bases from V and 5 bases from J, with 18 bases in between. As DNA, the CDR3 is TGTGCCAGCAGTCCTGCCGGGACACCGCAATATGGCTACACCTTC. Translation: CASSPAGTPQYGYTF.

This chain connects TRBV30 to TRBJ2-7; weak D call: TRBD2 (6 bases). The V gene lost 4 bases and the J gene lost 0 bases, with 10 bases spanning the gap. Germline V gene lookup returns CDR1 GTSNPN and CDR2 SVGIG (reference sequence). The CDR3 runs to 13 residues. The CDR3 sequence: CAWNAGSSYEQYF. In DNA, the CDR3 is TGTGCCTGGAACGCGGGAAGCTCCTACGAGCAGTACTTC.

The rearrangement links TRBV20-1 to TRBJ1-4; D is ambiguous. The CDR3 sequence is 11 residues long. V was pared by 3 bases and J by 4 bases, with 3 bases between. Germline V gene lookup returns CDR1 DFQATT and CDR2 SNEGSKA (reference sequence). The CDR3 protein is CSARSNEKLFF. As DNA, the CDR3 is TGCAGTGCTAGGAGTAATGAAAAACTGTTTTTT.

J is TRBJ2-7 and V is TRBV18, with 7 nucleotides matching TRBD2. Germline loops: CDR1 KGHSH, CDR2 LQKENI. V lost 3 bases, J lost 0 bases, and 5 bases stayed unmatched. This CDR3 has 15 residues. This CDR3 reads CASSPRGLLSYEQYF. The CDR3 nucleotides read TGTGCCAGCTCACCTAGGGGACTACTCTCCTACGAGCAGTACTTC.

The chain combines TRBV18 with TRBJ2-5; D is possibly TRBD2 (5 bases). There are 13 residues in the CDR3. The V gene's germline CDR1 is KGHSH and CDR2 LQKENI. Trimming left V 2 bases short and J 3 bases short, with 7 bases between. The CDR3 bases are TGTGCCAGCTCACCAGACTATAAAGAGACCCAGTACTTC. Amino acid sequence: CASSPDYKETQYF.

The rearrangement uses TRBV15 and TRBJ1-2, with TRBD1 identical over 10 bases. Per the germline V gene, CDR1 is LNHNV and CDR2 is YYDKDF (reference sequence). The trim removed 2 bases at V and 2 bases at J, leaving 5 bases unmatched. This CDR3 region has 16 residues. The CDR3: CATSRFPGQGNYGYTF. Here the CDR3 DNA reads TGTGCCACCAGCAGATTTCCGGGACAGGGGAACTATGGCTACACCTTC.

J is TRBJ2-7 and V is TRBV6-5, with D unclear. The CDR3 has 12 amino acids. CDR1 and CDR2 (germline): MNHEY, SVGAGI. The V end lost 6 bases, the J end lost 3 bases, and 9 bases lay between the germline ends. This chain's CDR3 is CASRGGLYEQYF. CDR3 bases: TGTGCCAGCAGGGGTGGGCTCTACGAGCAGTACTTC.

CDR3 coding DNA: TGTGCCAGCAGCTCGCCTCAGGGGGCGGCAGGAAACACCATATATTTT. It encodes CASSSPQGAAGNTIYF. The V call is TRBV9, the J call TRBJ1-3; 8 positions agree with TRBD1. The germline CDR1 and CDR2 sequences are SGDLS and YYNGEE. This CDR3 is 16 amino acids long. V was pared by 4 bases and J by 4 bases, with 10 bases of the junction left unmatched.

V is TRBV2 and J is TRBJ2-7, with 9 positions matching TRBD1. This CDR3 is 14 amino acids long. Germline assignment: CDR1 SNHLY and CDR2 FYNNEI. V was clipped by 5 bases and J by 2 bases; unmatched bases: 4. CDR3 region: CASSRQGGPYEQYV. CDR3 DNA sequence: TGTGCCAGCAGTCGACAGGGGGGGCCCTACGAGCAGTACGTC.

The chain joins TRBV4-1 to TRBJ2-1, with 8 bases fitting TRBD1. Per the germline V gene, CDR1 is MGHRA and CDR2 is YSYEKL. CDR3 length equals 18 residues. V gave up 3 bases and J gave up 6 bases; unmatched junction bases: 16. The DNA for the CDR3 is TGCGCCAGCAGCCAGCCCCCTATGTACAGGGGGTTGGGCAATGAGCAGTTCTTC. Translated: CASSQPPMYRGLGNEQFF.

The CDR3 DNA reads TGTGCCAGCAGCCCCCCAGTTGTCATCACCGGGGAGCTGTTTTTT. It translates to CASSPPVVITGELFF. The chain combines TRBV13 with TRBJ2-2; D is uncertain. The ends were cut back, 5 bases at V and 4 bases at J, with 14 bases in the middle. Germline assignment: CDR1 PRHDT and CDR2 FYEKMQ (reference sequence). CDR3 length: 15 amino acids. The full variable domain, in which reference TRBV13 and TRBJ2-2 provide the parts outside the CDR3, is AAGVIQSPRHLIKEKRETATLKCYPIPRHDTVYWYQQGPGQDPQFLISFYEKMQSDKGSIPDRFSAQQFSDYHSELNMSSLELGDSALYFCASSPPVVITGELFFGEGSRLTVL.

This clone was counted only a few times. This chain connects TRBV3-1 (or the pseudogene TRBV3-2) to TRBJ1-2, with D uncertain. Germline CDR1 is LGHDT and CDR2 is YNNKEL (reference sequence). V lost 4 bases, J lost 8 bases, and 14 bases lay in between. This CDR3 spans 13 amino acids. CDR3 protein: CASSPYLSSGYTF. The CDR3 nucleotides are TGTGCCAGCAGCCCTTACCTGAGTTCCGGCTACACCTTC.

The chain recombines TRBV7-2 with TRBJ2-3; tentative D call: TRBD2 (7 bases). This CDR3 region has 18 residues. V was cut by 0 bases and J by 0 bases, with 16 bases left in between. Germline-derived CDR1 and CDR2 are SGHTA and FQGNSA. The DNA of the CDR3 is TGTGCCAGCAGCTTAGCGTGGGGGGCGGGAGTTAGCACAGATACGCAGTATTTT. This codes for CASSLAWGAGVSTDTQYF. Using reference TRBV7-2 and TRBJ2-3 for the parts outside the CDR3, the full variable domain is GAGVSQSPSNKVTEKGKDVELRCDPISGHTALYWYRQSLGQGLEFLIYFQGNSAPDKSGLPSDRFSAERTGGSVSTLTIQRTQQEDSAVYLCASSLAWGAGVSTDTQYFGPGTRLTVL.

This clone has only one observation. The genes are TRBV11-2 and TRBJ2-7, with 7 bases lining up with TRBD1. The V segment lost 7 bases and the J segment 3 bases; nucleotides outside the gene matches: 12. The germline gives CDR1 SGHAT, CDR2 FQNNGV. The CDR3 contains 15 residues. CDR3 region: CASTPWVGQIYEQYF. As DNA, the CDR3 is TGTGCCAGCACCCCCTGGGTGGGACAGATCTACGAGCAGTACTTC. Combining the CDR3 with reference TRBV11-2 and TRBJ2-7 gives the whole variable domain EAGVAQSPRYKIIEKRQSVAFWCNPISGHATLYWYQQILGQGPKLLIQFQNNGVVDDSQLPKDRFSAERLKGVDSTLKIQPAKLEDSAVYLCASTPWVGQIYEQYFGPGTRLTVT.

The chain carries TRBV18 and TRBJ2-7; 10 nucleotides match TRBD2. Germline V gene lookup returns CDR1 KGHSH and CDR2 LQKENI. The length of the CDR3 is 16 residues. J lost 1 base, V lost 3 bases, and 6 bases had no gene match. CDR3 coding DNA: TGTGCCAGCTCACCCCCGGGACTAGCGCTATCCTACGAGCAGTACTTC. Residues: CASSPPGLALSYEQYF.

The chain employs TRBV5-1 and TRBJ1-1; TRBD1 matches 9 bases. Trimming removed 5 bases from V and 1 base from J; junction bases left unmatched: 6. The CDR3 extends over 15 amino acids. Germline assignment: CDR1 SGHRS and CDR2 YFSETQ. CDR3 DNA sequence: TGCGCCAGCAGACCAAGGACAGGGGCGAACACTGAAGCTTTCTTT. This translates into CASRPRTGANTEAFF.

This chain uses TRBV4-1 with TRBJ1-3, with 8 positions matching TRBD1. The CDR3 covers 15 residues. V shed 1 base and J 6 bases; nucleotides not matched to a gene: 5. Germline CDR1 reads MGHRA; CDR2 reads YSYEKL. The CDR3 loop reads CASSQGTGWENTIYF. As DNA, the CDR3 is TGCGCCAGCAGCCAAGGGACAGGGTGGGAAAACACCATATATTTT.

This clone was seen a single time. V and J are TRBV4-2 and TRBJ2-3; possibly TRBD1 for D (7 bases). This CDR3 is 14 amino acids long. From germline, CDR1 is LGHNA and CDR2 YNFKEQ. Deletions cut 7 bases from V and 2 bases from J, with 13 bases between. CDR3 sequence: CASTPGGYTDTQYF. CDR3 DNA: TGTGCCAGCACCCCAGGGGGGTACACAGATACGCAGTATTTT.

The V call is TRBV6-5, the J call TRBJ2-7; 10 nucleotides align to TRBD2. The CDR3 runs to 14 residues. Germline lookup yields CDR1 MNHEY and CDR2 SVGAGI. J gave up 4 bases and V 5 bases, and 5 bases lay outside the gene matches. This CDR3 reads CASSRLAGAYEQYF. The CDR3 DNA follows: TGTGCCAGCAGTAGGCTAGCGGGAGCGTACGAGCAGTACTTC.

This clone was detected a few times. J is TRBJ1-4 and V is TRBV28; 8 nucleotides line up with TRBD1. The germline V gene encodes CDR1 MDHEN and CDR2 SYDVKM. The CDR3 contains 16 residues. The J segment lost 8 bases and the V segment lost 3 bases, leaving 11 bases of the junction unmatched. The CDR3: CASSFSYDRGSEKLFF. The CDR3 DNA is TGTGCCAGCAGTTTCTCCTACGACAGGGGCAGCGAAAAACTGTTTTTT.

V gene TRBV13 combines with J gene TRBJ2-2, with 8 positions matching TRBD2. The junction had 4 bases not matched to a gene; V was cut back by 2 bases and J by 2 bases. In germline, CDR1 is PRHDT, CDR2 FYEKMQ (reference sequence). The CDR3 length is 16 residues. The DNA for the CDR3 is TGTGCCAGCAGCTTACCGGGGGGGGCCAACACCGGGGAGCTGTTTTTT. It translates to CASSLPGGANTGELFF.

The chain joins TRBV2 to TRBJ2-7, with 13 bases identical to TRBD2. This CDR3 is 15 amino acids long. V was pared by 7 bases and J by 7 bases, with 10 bases of the junction left unmatched. The germline gives CDR1 SNHLY, CDR2 FYNNEI. The CDR3 bases are TGTGCCAGCAACCCAACCGGACTAGCGGGAGTTGAGCAGTACTTC. Translated: CASNPTGLAGVEQYF. Filled out from reference TRBV2 and TRBJ2-7, the complete variable domain reads EPEVTQTPSHQVTQMGQEVILRCVPISNHLYFYWYRQILGQKVEFLVSFYNNEISEKSEIFDDQFSVERPDGSNFTLKIRSTKLEDSAMYFCASNPTGLAGVEQYFGPGTRLTVT.

The chain has TRBV5-4 and TRBJ1-2, with 10 nucleotides matching TRBD1. J lost 2 bases, V lost 4 bases, and 8 bases had no gene match. CDR3 size: 16 residues. Germline CDR1 SGHNT, CDR2 YYREEE (reference sequence). Here the CDR3 DNA reads TGTGCCAGCAGCACAGCCGGGACAGGGGTCAACTATGGCTACACCTTC. Translating gives CASSTAGTGVNYGYTF.

CDR3 nucleotide sequence: TGTGCCAGCAGTTTCCCAGGGGGCAATCAGCCCCAGCATTTT. Residues: CASSFPGGNQPQHF. V is TRBV28 and J is TRBJ1-5, with a tentative D call TRBD1 (6 bases). Trimming shortened V by 3 bases and J by 2 bases, and 8 bases separated the two germline ends. Looked up from germline, CDR1 is MDHEN and CDR2 is SYDVKM. CDR3 length equals 14 residues.